Each of the 14 T cell receptor beta chains below was sequenced from the same sample in a study of T cell repertoires in cytomegalovirus infection. For these TCRs, the target antigens are not known. MiXCR was run by TCRdb on the reads, yielding one entry per CDR3 protein. The sample includes 600,000 to 700,000 distinct CDR3 sequences, around 32% seen only once; the top ten take around a sixth. The sequences come from cultured PBMCs, collected from culture after CMV antigen stimulation. These receptors were taken from a human donor in good health (CMV status not recorded). Some clones in this sample may be carry-over from other donors' samples.

V gene TRBV19 combines with J gene TRBJ1-2, with unresolved D. Germline CDR1 and CDR2: LNHDA and SQIVND (reference sequence). Trimming left V 3 bases short and J 0 bases short, with 2 bases between. This CDR3 spans 12 amino acids. CDR3 coding DNA: TGTGCCAGTAGTATTTCTAACTATGGCTACACCTTC. Encoded protein: CASSISNYGYTF.

There are a few counts of this clonotype. J is TRBJ2-7 and V is TRBV27; D remains ambiguous. The CDR3 runs to 12 residues. The V gene lost 8 bases and the J gene lost 6 bases, with 14 bases spanning the gap. CDR1 MNHEY and CDR2 SMNVEV come from the germline V gene (reference sequence). The CDR3 reads CASGLYLGEQYF. CDR3 sequence (DNA): TGTGCCAGCGGATTATATCTGGGCGAGCAGTACTTC.

The V and J genes are TRBV4-1 and TRBJ2-5; possibly TRBD2 for D (6 bases). The V end was cut by 4 bases, the J end by 0 bases, with 15 bases between. Germline assignment: CDR1 MGHRA and CDR2 YSYEKL. The CDR3 has 16 residues. The CDR3 nucleotides are TGCGCCAGCAGCCCCCCGGGGGTCCGGGACCAAGAGACCCAGTACTTC. Translated, it gives CASSPPGVRDQETQYF.

The chain links TRBV28 to TRBJ2-7; 8 nucleotides line up with TRBD2. CDR1 and CDR2 from the germline V gene are MDHEN and SYDVKM. This CDR3 is 15 amino acids long. V trimming: 4 bases; J trimming: 3 bases; junction bases outside the gene matches: 8. The CDR3 DNA sequence: TGTGCCAGCAGTTCGGGGGGGGCAAATCTCTACGAGCAGTACTTC. Translated, it gives CASSSGGANLYEQYF.

This clonotype showed up just a few times. The chain recombines TRBV27 with TRBJ2-5; D gene unclear. There are 14 residues in the CDR3. V was cut by 3 bases and J by 4 bases, with 12 bases left in between. Germline values: CDR1 MNHEY, CDR2 SMNVEV (reference sequence). DNA for the CDR3: TGTGCCAGCAGTTTCCACTCCCTCAGAGAGACCCAGTACTTC. This sequence encodes CASSFHSLRETQYF.

The sample holds a few counts of this clonotype. V is TRBV7-9 and J is TRBJ2-3, with 10 bases that match TRBD1. The CDR3 extends over 16 amino acids. V shed 3 bases, J shed 4 bases, and the junction held 7 bases outside the gene matches. Per the germline V gene, CDR1 is SEHNR and CDR2 is FQNEAQ (reference sequence). Here the CDR3 reads CASSFARDRGADTQYF. CDR3 coding DNA: TGTGCCAGCAGCTTTGCCCGGGACAGGGGAGCAGATACGCAGTATTTT.

V and J are TRBV20-1 and TRBJ2-5; D ambiguous. V dropped 6 bases and J dropped 1 base, with 12 bases sitting between them. The CDR3 is made up of 13 amino acids. Germline loops: CDR1 DFQATT, CDR2 SNEGSKA (reference sequence). CDR3 residues: CSARLAVQETQYF. CDR3 in DNA: TGCAGTGCGCGGCTCGCCGTCCAAGAGACCCAGTACTTC.

The chain is built from TRBV2 and TRBJ1-1; D remains ambiguous. Between the trimmed V and J ends, which lost 1 base and 4 bases, there was a span of 16 bases. CDR3 length: 16 residues. Germline V gene lookup returns CDR1 SNHLY and CDR2 FYNNEI. DNA of the CDR3: TGTGCCAGCAGTGAAGGTCGGCAGAGTACATTCACTGAAGCTTTCTTT. This encodes CASSEGRQSTFTEAFF.

The chain has TRBV20-1 and TRBJ1-2; D remains unclear. V lost 0 bases to trimming and J lost 7 bases, with 9 bases between them. Germline assignment: CDR1 DFQATT and CDR2 SNEGSKA (reference sequence). The CDR3 has 12 amino acids. DNA of the CDR3: TGCAGTGCTAGAGAGGGTATGGGTGGCTACACCTTC. This gives the protein CSAREGMGGYTF.

This chain joins TRBV5-4 and TRBJ2-3; D unclear. The germline gives CDR1 SGHNT, CDR2 YYREEE (reference sequence). Trimming took off 3 bases at V and 0 bases at J, with 11 bases between the two ends. This CDR3 has 15 amino acids. The CDR3 reads CASSYFGSSTDTQYF. Here the CDR3 DNA reads TGTGCCAGCAGCTACTTCGGTTCTAGCACAGATACGCAGTATTTT.

The rearrangement joins TRBV20-1 to TRBJ1-1; the D gene is possibly TRBD1 (6 bases). Trimming removed 0 bases at V and 11 bases at J, with 22 bases between. The CDR3 extends over 15 amino acids. The germline CDR1 and CDR2 sequences are DFQATT and SNEGSKA (reference sequence). The DNA for the CDR3 is TGCAGTGCTAGAGAAAGAATCCGGGACATACCATGGGCTTTCTTT. It yields the protein CSARERIRDIPWAFF.

The J gene is TRBJ1-6, the V gene TRBV6-5, with 7 bases identical to TRBD1. Per the germline V gene, CDR1 is MNHEY and CDR2 is SVGAGI. Losses at the gene ends were 2 bases for V and 9 bases for J; bases not matched to a gene: 13. The length of the CDR3 is 17 residues. The CDR3 spells CASSYTKRQGSVSPLHF. CDR3 DNA sequence: TGTGCCAGCAGTTACACAAAAAGACAGGGTTCGGTTTCACCCCTCCACTTT.

V is TRBV5-1 and J is TRBJ1-6; the D gene is possibly TRBD1 (5 bases). CDR3 length: 15 amino acids. The ends were cut back, 4 bases at V and 5 bases at J, with 13 bases in the middle. CDR1 is SGHRS, CDR2 YFSETQ, per germline. The DNA of the CDR3 is TGCGCCAGCAGCCCCTCTGGGACCGATAATTCACCCCTCCACTTT. Protein product: CASSPSGTDNSPLHF. Full variable domain (outside the CDR3, taken from reference TRBV5-1 and TRBJ1-6): KAGVTQTPRYLIKTRGQQVTLSCSPISGHRSVSWYQQTPGQGLQFLFEYFSETQRNKGNFPGRFSGRQFSNSRSEMNVSTLELGDSALYLCASSPSGTDNSPLHFGNGTRLTVT.

This clonotype has more than one count but fewer than ten. The gene calls are TRBV7-8 and TRBJ1-6; 10 nucleotides agree with TRBD1. The CDR3 contains 14 residues. J lost 10 bases, V lost 5 bases, and 5 bases had no gene match. CDR1 SGHVS and CDR2 FQNEAQ come from the germline V gene. CDR3 DNA: TGTGCCAGCAGCCCGGACAGGGGGACATCACCCCTCCACTTT. Residues: CASSPDRGTSPLHF.